The 8 T cell receptor beta chains below come from one sample, sequenced in a study of shared clonotypes between healthy human individuals. Assay used: immunoSEQ multiplex PCR; TCRdb lists only in-frame clones, some missing. The repertoire has about 1,900,000 clones, 85% to 95% of them found once; the top ten carry roughly 1%. Naive CD8 cells comprised CD45RO-negative, CCR7-positively selected cells, excluding terminally differentiated effector memory CD45RA+ cells. The sample comprised naive CD8+ T cells sorted from blood. Receptor source: a man between 18 and 35 years old in good health.

This clone was detected once. The rearrangement links TRBV19 to TRBJ2-1; D possibly corresponds to TRBD2 (5 bases). The length of the CDR3 is 15 residues. The germline V gene encodes CDR1 LNHDA and CDR2 SQIVND (reference sequence). The ends were cut back, 4 bases at V and 7 bases at J, with 17 bases in the middle. CDR3 in amino acids: CASSTPWESRNEQFF. For the CDR3, the DNA is TGTGCCAGTAGTACCCCTTGGGAGAGCCGGAATGAGCAGTTCTTC.

The CDR3 DNA is TGTGCCAGCAGCTTAGTTCAACCGTATTCACCCCTCCACTTT. This sequence encodes CASSLVQPYSPLHF. J is TRBJ1-6 and V is TRBV11-3, with D hard to call. Germline lookup yields CDR1 SGHNT and CDR2 YENEEA. The CDR3 contains 14 residues. The V gene lost 1 base and the J gene lost 8 bases, with 9 bases spanning the gap. Complete variable domain (other parts from reference TRBV11-3 and TRBJ1-6): EAGVVQSPRYKIIEKKQPVAFWCNPISGHNTLYWYLQNLGQGPELLIRYENEEAVDDSQLPKDRFSAERLKGVDSTLKIQPAELGDSAVYLCASSLVQPYSPLHFGNGTRLTVT.

The chain links TRBV4-1 to TRBJ2-7, with D tentatively TRBD1 (5 bases). The germline V gene encodes CDR1 MGHRA and CDR2 YSYEKL. This CDR3 comprises 15 residues. V lost 1 base and J lost 2, with 12 bases in between. As DNA, the CDR3 is TGCGCCAGCAGCCAAGTTCCAGGGCCAGCCTACGAGCAGTACTTC. It encodes CASSQVPGPAYEQYF.

This chain links TRBV27 with TRBJ2-6; D perhaps matches TRBD1 (6 bases). Trimming removed 6 bases from V and 2 bases from J, with 11 bases in between. CDR1 MNHEY and CDR2 SMNVEV come from the germline V gene (reference sequence). This CDR3 has 15 amino acids. Here the CDR3 DNA reads TGTGCCAGCAGCCGAGGGGGAGCTGGGGCCAACGTCCTGACTTTC. Translated, it gives CASSRGGAGANVLTF.

The V gene is TRBV27, the J gene TRBJ2-3, with TRBD2 as a possible D gene (6 bases). This CDR3 is built from 15 residues. V lost 4 bases and J 2 bases, leaving 13 bases between the germline ends. Germline values: CDR1 MNHEY, CDR2 SMNVEV (reference sequence). CDR3 sequence (DNA): TGTGCCAGCAGTTGGTCTCGCGGGGACACAGATACGCAGTATTTT. The encoded protein is CASSWSRGDTDTQYF.

The V gene is TRBV6-5, the J gene TRBJ1-4, with no clear D. Germline values: CDR1 MNHEY, CDR2 SVGAGI. The ends were cut back, 3 bases at V and 8 bases at J, with 10 bases in the middle. There are 13 residues in the CDR3. The CDR3 protein is CASSYGSPEKLFF. The CDR3 bases are TGTGCCAGCAGTTATGGGTCTCCGGAAAAACTGTTTTTT.

This clone has a single count. J is TRBJ1-5 and V is TRBV2; D gene unclear. The ends were cut back, 0 bases at V and 0 bases at J, with 6 bases in the middle. Germline CDR1 and CDR2: SNHLY and FYNNEI. The CDR3 runs 15 residues. The CDR3: CASSEARNSNQPQHF. The CDR3 DNA follows: TGTGCCAGCAGTGAAGCCCGGAATAGCAATCAGCCCCAGCATTTT.

CDR3 DNA sequence: TGTGCCAGCAGTGAGGGAATAAGCAATCAGCCCCAGCATTTT. Its translation: CASSEGISNQPQHF. J is TRBJ1-5 and V is TRBV6-1; D unresolved. Looked up from germline, CDR1 is MNHNS and CDR2 is SASEGT. The CDR3 sequence is 14 residues long. Trimming took 3 bases from V and 1 from J, leaving 7 bases between them.